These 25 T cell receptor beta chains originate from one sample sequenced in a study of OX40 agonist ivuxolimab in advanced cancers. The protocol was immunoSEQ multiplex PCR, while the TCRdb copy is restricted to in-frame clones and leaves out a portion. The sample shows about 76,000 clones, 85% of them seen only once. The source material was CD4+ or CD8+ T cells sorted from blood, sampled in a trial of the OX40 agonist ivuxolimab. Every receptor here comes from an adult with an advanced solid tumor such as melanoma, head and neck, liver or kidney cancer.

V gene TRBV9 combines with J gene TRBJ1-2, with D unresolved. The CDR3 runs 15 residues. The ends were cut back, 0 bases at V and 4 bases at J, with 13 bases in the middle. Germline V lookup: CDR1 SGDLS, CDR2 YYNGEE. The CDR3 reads CASSVDISPTYGYTF. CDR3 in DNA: TGTGCCAGCAGCGTAGATATTTCTCCCACCTATGGCTACACCTTC.

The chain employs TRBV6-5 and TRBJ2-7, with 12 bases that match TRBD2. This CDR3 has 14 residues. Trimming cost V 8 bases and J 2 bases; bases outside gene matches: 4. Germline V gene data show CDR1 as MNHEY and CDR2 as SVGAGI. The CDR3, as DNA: TGTGCCAGCCGACTAGCGGGGGCGACCTACGAGCAGTACTTC. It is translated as CASRLAGATYEQYF.

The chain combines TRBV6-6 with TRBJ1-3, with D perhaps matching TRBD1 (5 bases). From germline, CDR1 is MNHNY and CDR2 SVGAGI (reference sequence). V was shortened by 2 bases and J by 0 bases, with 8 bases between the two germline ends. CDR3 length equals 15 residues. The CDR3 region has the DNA TGTGCCAGCAGTTACGCCGACAGCTCTGGAAACACCATATATTTT. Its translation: CASSYADSSGNTIYF.

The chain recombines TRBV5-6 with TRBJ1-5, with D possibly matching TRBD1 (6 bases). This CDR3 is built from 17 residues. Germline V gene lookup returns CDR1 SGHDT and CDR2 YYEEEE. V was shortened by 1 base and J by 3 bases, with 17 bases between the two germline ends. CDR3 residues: CASSLFRVRGDNQPQHF. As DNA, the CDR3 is TGTGCCAGCAGCTTGTTCAGGGTGAGGGGGGACAATCAGCCCCAGCATTTT.

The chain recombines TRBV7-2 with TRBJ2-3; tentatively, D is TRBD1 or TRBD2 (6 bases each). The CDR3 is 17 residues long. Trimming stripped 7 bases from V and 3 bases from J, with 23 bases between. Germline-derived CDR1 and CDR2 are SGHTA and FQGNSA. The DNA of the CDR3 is TGTGCCAGCACGACGCGGTGGGGGGCGACGGGAACAGATACGCAGTATTTT. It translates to CASTTRWGATGTDTQYF.

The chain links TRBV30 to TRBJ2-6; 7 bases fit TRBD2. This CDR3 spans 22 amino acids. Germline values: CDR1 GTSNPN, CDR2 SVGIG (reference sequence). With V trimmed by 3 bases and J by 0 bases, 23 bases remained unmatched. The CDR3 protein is CAWRIMRGPAGDPSSGANVLTF. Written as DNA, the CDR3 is TGTGCCTGGAGAATAATGCGGGGCCCTGCGGGGGACCCAAGCTCTGGGGCCAACGTCCTGACTTTC.

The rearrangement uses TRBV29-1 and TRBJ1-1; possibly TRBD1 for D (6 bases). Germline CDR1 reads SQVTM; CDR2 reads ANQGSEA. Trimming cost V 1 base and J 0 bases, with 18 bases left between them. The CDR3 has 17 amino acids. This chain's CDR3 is CSVEGVTFGTLNTEAFF. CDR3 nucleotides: TGCAGCGTTGAAGGCGTTACTTTCGGGACATTGAACACTGAAGCTTTCTTT.

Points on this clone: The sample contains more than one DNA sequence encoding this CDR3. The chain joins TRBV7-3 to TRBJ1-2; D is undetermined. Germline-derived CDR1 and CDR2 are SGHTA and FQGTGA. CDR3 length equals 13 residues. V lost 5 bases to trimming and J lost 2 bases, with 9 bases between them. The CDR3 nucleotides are TGTGCCAGCAGCCCACAAGGAAACTATGGCTACACCTTC. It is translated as CASSPQGNYGYTF.

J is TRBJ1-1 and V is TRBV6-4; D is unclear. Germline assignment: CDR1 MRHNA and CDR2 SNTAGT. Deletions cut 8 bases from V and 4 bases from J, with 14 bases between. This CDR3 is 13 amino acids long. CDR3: CASPSRGVTEAFF. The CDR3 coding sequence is TGTGCCAGCCCGTCCCGTGGAGTCACTGAAGCTTTCTTT.

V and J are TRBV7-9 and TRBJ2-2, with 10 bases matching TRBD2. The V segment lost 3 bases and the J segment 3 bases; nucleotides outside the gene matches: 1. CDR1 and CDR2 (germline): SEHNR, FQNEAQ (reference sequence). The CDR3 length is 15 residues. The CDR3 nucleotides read TGTGCCAGCAGCTTCCTAGCGGGGGACACCGGGGAGCTGTTTTTT. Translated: CASSFLAGDTGELFF.

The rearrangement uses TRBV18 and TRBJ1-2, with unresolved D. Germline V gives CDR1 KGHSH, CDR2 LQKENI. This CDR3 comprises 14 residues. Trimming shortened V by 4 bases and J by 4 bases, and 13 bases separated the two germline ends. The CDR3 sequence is CASSLDSTGYGYTF. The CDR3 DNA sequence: TGTGCCAGCTCACTGGACTCCACGGGCTATGGCTACACCTTC. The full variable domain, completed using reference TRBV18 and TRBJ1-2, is NAGVMQNPRHLVRRRGQEARLRCSPMKGHSHVYWYRQLPEEGLKFMVYLQKENIIDESGMPKERFSAEFPKEGPSILRIQQVVRGDSAAYFCASSLDSTGYGYTFGSGTRLTVV.

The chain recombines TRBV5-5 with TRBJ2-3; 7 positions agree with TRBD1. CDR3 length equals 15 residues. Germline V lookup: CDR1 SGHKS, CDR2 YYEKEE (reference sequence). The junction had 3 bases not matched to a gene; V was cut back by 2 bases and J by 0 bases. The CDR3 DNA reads TGTGCCAGCAGCTTTGGGGGACAGAGCACAGATACGCAGTATTTT. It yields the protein CASSFGGQSTDTQYF.

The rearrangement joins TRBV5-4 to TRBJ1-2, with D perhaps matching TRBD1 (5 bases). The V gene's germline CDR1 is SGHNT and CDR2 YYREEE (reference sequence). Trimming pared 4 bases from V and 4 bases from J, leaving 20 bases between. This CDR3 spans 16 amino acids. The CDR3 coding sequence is TGTGCCAGCAGCCCCCAACCAGGGCGGGGCTCCTATGGCTACACCTTC. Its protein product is CASSPQPGRGSYGYTF.

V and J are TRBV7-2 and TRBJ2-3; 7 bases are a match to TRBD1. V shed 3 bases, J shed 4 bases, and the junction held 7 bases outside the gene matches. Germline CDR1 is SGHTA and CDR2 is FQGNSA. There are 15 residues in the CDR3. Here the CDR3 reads CASSLRQGVADTQYF. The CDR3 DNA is TGTGCCAGCAGCTTGCGACAGGGAGTAGCAGATACGCAGTATTTT.

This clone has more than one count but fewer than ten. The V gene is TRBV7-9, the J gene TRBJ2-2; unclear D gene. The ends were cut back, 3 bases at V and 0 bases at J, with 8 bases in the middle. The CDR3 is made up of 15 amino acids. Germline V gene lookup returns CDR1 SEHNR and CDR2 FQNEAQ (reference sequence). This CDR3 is CASSLVASNTGELFF. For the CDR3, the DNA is TGTGCCAGCAGCTTGGTGGCATCGAACACCGGGGAGCTGTTTTTT.

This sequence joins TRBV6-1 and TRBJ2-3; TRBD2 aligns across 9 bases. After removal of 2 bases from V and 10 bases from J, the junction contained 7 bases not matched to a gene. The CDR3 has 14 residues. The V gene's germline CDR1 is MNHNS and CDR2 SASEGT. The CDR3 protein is CASSENAGGPAQYF. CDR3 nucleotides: TGTGCCAGCAGTGAAAACGCGGGGGGGCCCGCGCAGTATTTT.

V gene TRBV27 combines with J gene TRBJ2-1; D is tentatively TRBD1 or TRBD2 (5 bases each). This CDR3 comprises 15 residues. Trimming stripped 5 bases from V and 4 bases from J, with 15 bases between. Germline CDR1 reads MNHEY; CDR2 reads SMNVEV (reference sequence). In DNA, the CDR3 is TGTGCCAGCAGTCGTCCCGGGACGTATTACAATGAGCAGTTCTTC. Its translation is CASSRPGTYYNEQFF.

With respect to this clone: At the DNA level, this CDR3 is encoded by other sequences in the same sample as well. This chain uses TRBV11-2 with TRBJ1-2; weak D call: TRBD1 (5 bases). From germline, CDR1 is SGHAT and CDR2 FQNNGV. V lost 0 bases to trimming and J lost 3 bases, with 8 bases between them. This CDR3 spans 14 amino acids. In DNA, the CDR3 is TGTGCCAGCAGCTTAGATCGGACACACTATGGCTACACCTTC. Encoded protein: CASSLDRTHYGYTF.

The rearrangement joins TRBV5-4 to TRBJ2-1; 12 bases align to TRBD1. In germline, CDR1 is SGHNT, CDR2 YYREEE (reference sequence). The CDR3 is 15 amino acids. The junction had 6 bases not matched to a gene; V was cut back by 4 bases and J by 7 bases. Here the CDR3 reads CASSPGQGARNEQFF. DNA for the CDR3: TGTGCCAGCAGCCCGGGACAGGGGGCGCGAAATGAGCAGTTCTTC.

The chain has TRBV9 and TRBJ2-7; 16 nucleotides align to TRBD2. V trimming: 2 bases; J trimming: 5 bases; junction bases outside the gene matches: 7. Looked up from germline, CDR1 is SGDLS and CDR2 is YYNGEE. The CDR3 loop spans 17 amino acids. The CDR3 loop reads CASSVAGLAGGHDEQYF. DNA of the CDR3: TGTGCCAGCAGCGTGGCGGGACTAGCGGGGGGGCACGACGAGCAGTACTTC.

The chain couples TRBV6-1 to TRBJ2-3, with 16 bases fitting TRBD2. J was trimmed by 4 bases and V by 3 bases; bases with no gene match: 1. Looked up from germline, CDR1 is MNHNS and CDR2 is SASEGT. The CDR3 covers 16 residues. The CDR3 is CASSEGLAGGADTQYF. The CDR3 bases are TGTGCCAGCAGTGAGGGACTAGCGGGGGGGGCAGATACGCAGTATTTT.

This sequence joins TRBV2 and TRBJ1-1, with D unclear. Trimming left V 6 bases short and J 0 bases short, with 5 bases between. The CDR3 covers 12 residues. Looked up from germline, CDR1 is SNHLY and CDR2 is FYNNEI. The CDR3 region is CASRGLNTEAFF. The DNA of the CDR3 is TGTGCCAGCAGAGGACTGAACACTGAAGCTTTCTTT.

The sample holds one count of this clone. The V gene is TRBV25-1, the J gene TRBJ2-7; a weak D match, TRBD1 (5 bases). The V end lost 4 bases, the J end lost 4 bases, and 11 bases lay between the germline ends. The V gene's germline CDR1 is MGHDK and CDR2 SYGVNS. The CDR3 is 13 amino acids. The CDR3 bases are TGTGCCAGCAGTGTCCAGGGTCTGTACGAGCAGTACTTC. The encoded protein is CASSVQGLYEQYF.

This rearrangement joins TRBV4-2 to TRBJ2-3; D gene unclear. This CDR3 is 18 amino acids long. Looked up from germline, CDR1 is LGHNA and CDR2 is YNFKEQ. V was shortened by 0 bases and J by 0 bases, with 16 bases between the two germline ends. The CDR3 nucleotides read TGTGCCAGCAGCCAAGATGGGGATTCTCCCGTGAGCACAGATACGCAGTATTTT. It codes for CASSQDGDSPVSTDTQYF.

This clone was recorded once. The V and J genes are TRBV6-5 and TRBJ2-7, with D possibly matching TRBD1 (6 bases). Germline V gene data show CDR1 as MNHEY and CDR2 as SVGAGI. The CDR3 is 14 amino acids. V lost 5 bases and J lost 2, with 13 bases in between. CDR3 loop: CASSRQEVAYEQYF. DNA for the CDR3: TGTGCCAGCAGTCGACAGGAGGTGGCCTACGAGCAGTACTTC.